One sample yielded the 27 T cell receptor beta chains listed below, sequenced in a study of regulatory T cells in long-lasting Graves disease. Relying on iRepertoire HTBI primers and Arm-PCR of CDR3 regions, the team built TCR beta libraries. TCRdb re-derived calls from the multiplex PCR reads in MiXCR, one entry per CDR3 protein. The sample lists 300,000 to 400,000 distinct CDR3 sequences; approximately 15% were seen once. The time point is: newly diagnosed GD, antithyroid drugs for less than 3 months. From PBMCs, RNA was extracted and then used to make the TCR library. The data were also submitted as part of a second study, on T cells in Graves' hyperthyroidism and ophthalmopathy.

The starting material was peripheral blood mononuclear cells (PBMCs), obtained at new diagnosis, from a patient treated with antithyroid drugs. The receptors stem from a man aged 40-49 years with Graves disease.

This clonotype was counted at least ten times. The CDR3 nucleotides read TGTGCCAGCAGCTTCCCCGGGGCGCCCTACGAGCAGTACTTC. It codes for CASSFPGAPYEQYF. The chain uses TRBV11-2 and TRBJ2-7, with D perhaps given as TRBD1 or TRBD2 (5 bases each). With 3 bases removed from V and 2 bases from J, the gap between germline ends came to 11 bases. The CDR3 is 14 amino acids. The germline gives CDR1 SGHAT, CDR2 FQNNGV.

This clonotype was seen ten or more times. The CDR3: CALTRESYEQYF. CDR3 nucleotide sequence: TGTGCCTTGACTAGGGAAAGCTACGAGCAGTACTTC. The chain carries TRBV2 and TRBJ2-7; the D gene is possibly TRBD2 (6 bases). Germline loops: CDR1 SNHLY, CDR2 FYNNEI. Between the trimmed V and J ends, which lost 11 bases and 3 bases, there was a span of 14 bases. CDR3 length: 12 amino acids.

This clonotype was recorded many times. This chain connects TRBV24-1 to TRBJ2-1; D not certain. Trimming left V 4 bases short and J 5 bases short, with 5 bases between. The CDR3 sequence is 12 residues long. Germline-derived CDR1 and CDR2 are KGHDR and SFDVKD. The CDR3 bases are TGTGCCACCAGTGACAGCGACAATGAGCAGTTCTTC. Its protein is CATSDSDNEQFF.

Worth noting for this clonotype: At one boundary the junction diverges from the germline segment, which might be a read error. This rearrangement joins TRBV7-7 to TRBJ2-2, with D tentatively TRBD2 (5 bases). This CDR3 spans 14 amino acids. CDR1 is SSHAT, CDR2 FNYEAQ, per germline (reference sequence). The CDR3: CASSPTRATGELFF. The CDR3 DNA reads TGTGCTAGCAGCCCTACTAGAGCCACCGGGGAGCTGTTTTTT.

This clonotype was seen repeatedly, ten times or more. The V gene is TRBV15, the J gene TRBJ2-3, with 7 bases identical to TRBD2. CDR1 and CDR2 (germline): LNHNV, YYDKDF (reference sequence). V was clipped by 3 bases and J by 0 bases; unmatched bases: 6. The CDR3 runs to 16 residues. DNA of the CDR3: TGTGCCACCAGCAGCGGCGGGAGATCTAGCACAGATACGCAGTATTTT. This encodes CATSSGGRSSTDTQYF.

This clonotype appeared a few times. V gene TRBV19 combines with J gene TRBJ2-1; maybe TRBD1 (6 bases). The CDR3 covers 14 residues. Germline loops: CDR1 LNHDA, CDR2 SQIVND (reference sequence). The V end was cut by 4 bases, the J end by 2 bases, with 9 bases between. CDR3 loop: CASSTRQAYNEQFF. CDR3 sequence (DNA): TGTGCCAGTAGTACTAGACAGGCCTACAATGAGCAGTTCTTC.

Ten or more counts support this clonotype. V and J are TRBV6-4 and TRBJ2-7; TRBD1 aligns across 8 bases. V gave up 7 bases and J gave up 6 bases; unmatched junction bases: 8. Germline CDR1 MRHNA, CDR2 SNTAGT. The length of the CDR3 is 13 residues. The CDR3 protein is CASTPEQGGEQYF. The CDR3 DNA sequence: TGTGCCAGCACACCCGAACAGGGGGGCGAGCAGTACTTC.

This clonotype was seen ten or more times. V gene TRBV20-1 combines with J gene TRBJ2-7, with 9 nucleotides matching TRBD2. Germline V gene lookup returns CDR1 DFQATT and CDR2 SNEGSKA (reference sequence). V trimming: 3 bases; J trimming: 2 bases; junction bases outside the gene matches: 5. CDR3 length equals 14 residues. The CDR3 here is CSARGTSFPYEQYF. For the CDR3, the DNA is TGCAGTGCTAGGGGGACTAGCTTTCCCTACGAGCAGTACTTC.

The V and J genes are TRBV6-1 and TRBJ2-2; D perhaps matches TRBD1 (6 bases). The CDR3 spans 13 residues. Germline CDR1 and CDR2: MNHNS and SASEGT. Trimming removed 6 bases from V and 6 bases from J, with 11 bases in between. The DNA for the CDR3 is TGTGCCAGCAGGACAGGTCAATCCGGGGAGCTGTTTTTT. Amino acid sequence: CASRTGQSGELFF.

In this sample, this clonotype turned up a few times. This chain links TRBV20-1 with TRBJ2-3; tentative D call: TRBD2 (6 bases). Per germline, CDR1 DFQATT and CDR2 SNEGSKA (reference sequence). The CDR3 is 15 amino acids. Trimming took 3 bases from V and 3 from J, leaving 16 bases between them. CDR3 sequence (DNA): TGCAGTGCTAGTACGGGGGTCGTTGGGACAGATACGCAGTATTTT. It specifies CSASTGVVGTDTQYF.

There are many counts of this clonotype. The chain employs TRBV12-3 or TRBV12-4 and TRBJ2-3; a weak D match, TRBD2 (6 bases). This CDR3 spans 16 amino acids. V was trimmed by 1 base and J by 4 bases, leaving 15 bases between them. This CDR3 is CASSLGDWEDADTQYF. For the CDR3, the DNA is TGTGCCAGCAGTTTAGGGGACTGGGAGGACGCAGATACGCAGTATTTT.

The J gene is TRBJ1-4, the V gene TRBV5-6; no clear D. Germline values: CDR1 SGHDT, CDR2 YYEEEE. The V and J ends lost 4 bases and 5 bases respectively, with 15 bases between them. The CDR3 sequence is 15 residues long. This CDR3 reads CASSLVVSGNEKLFF. CDR3 DNA sequence: TGTGCCAGCAGCCTGGTCGTGTCAGGCAATGAAAAACTGTTTTTT.

The CDR3 loop reads CASSQRDRGSQETQYF. The CDR3, as DNA: TGTGCCAGCAGCCAAAGGGACAGGGGATCGCAAGAGACCCAGTACTTC. V gene TRBV7-9 combines with J gene TRBJ2-5; 10 nucleotides match TRBD1. Losses at the gene ends were 5 bases for V and 2 bases for J; bases not matched to a gene: 8. This CDR3 has 16 residues. Germline V lookup: CDR1 SEHNR, CDR2 FQNEAQ (reference sequence).

The chain joins TRBV19 to TRBJ1-1; 12 bases agree with TRBD1. The germline V gene encodes CDR1 LNHDA and CDR2 SQIVND (reference sequence). The trim removed 10 bases at V and 4 bases at J, leaving 13 bases unmatched. The CDR3 is 16 residues long. The CDR3 region has the DNA TGTGCCACCTCATCCCGGGACAGGGGGCGAGGCACTGAAGCTTTCTTT. Its protein product is CATSSRDRGRGTEAFF.

This clonotype appeared many times. The chain carries TRBV28 and TRBJ2-1; 9 nucleotides align to TRBD2. The CDR3 length is 15 residues. Germline-derived CDR1 and CDR2 are MDHEN and SYDVKM. Unmatched junction bases numbered 9, after V lost 8 bases and J lost 4 bases. CDR3 DNA: TGTGCCAGCCGCTTGCGGGGGGGCGCTTACAATGAGCAGTTCTTC. Amino acid sequence: CASRLRGGAYNEQFF. The complete variable domain, with remaining parts taken from reference TRBV28 and TRBJ2-1, reads DVKVTQSSRYLVKRTGEKVFLECVQDMDHENMFWYRQDPGLGLRLIYFSYDVKMKEKGDIPEGYSVSREKKERFSLILESASTNQTSMYLCASRLRGGAYNEQFFGPGTRLTVL.

In its sample, this clonotype was seen many times. The genes are TRBV2 and TRBJ2-5; TRBD1 aligns across 9 bases. CDR1 and CDR2 from the germline V gene are SNHLY and FYNNEI. This CDR3 has 13 residues. The V and J ends lost 7 bases and 5 bases, in that order; junction bases with no gene match: 5. The CDR3 reads CASTTGGWETQYF. The DNA of the CDR3 is TGTGCCAGCACAACAGGGGGCTGGGAGACCCAGTACTTC.

This clonotype was counted at least ten times. This chain links TRBV5-5 with TRBJ2-7, with D possibly matching TRBD1 (5 bases). With 1 base removed from V and 3 bases from J, the gap between germline ends came to 14 bases. The germline V gene has CDR1 SGHKS and CDR2 YYEKEE (reference sequence). The CDR3 has 15 residues. Here the CDR3 DNA reads TGTGCCAGCAGCTTGTCGTTGGGCAGGGACTACGAGCAGTACTTC. Amino acid sequence: CASSLSLGRDYEQYF.

J is TRBJ1-5 and V is TRBV18; D not certain. The CDR3 loop spans 13 amino acids. The germline CDR1 and CDR2 sequences are KGHSH and LQKENI. With 3 bases removed from V and 4 bases from J, the gap between germline ends came to 7 bases. The CDR3: CASSPDENQPQHF. DNA for the CDR3: TGTGCCAGCTCACCGGACGAAAATCAGCCCCAGCATTTT.

This clonotype has ten or more counts. V is TRBV7-9 and J is TRBJ2-6, with TRBD2 as a possible D gene (5 bases). The CDR3 covers 17 residues. The germline gives CDR1 SEHNR, CDR2 FQNEAQ (reference sequence). V lost 0 bases, J lost 3 bases, and 12 bases lay in between. The CDR3 protein is CASSLARAALGANVLTF. The DNA for the CDR3 is TGTGCCAGCAGCTTAGCGAGGGCAGCCCTTGGGGCCAACGTCCTGACTTTC.

To note about this clonotype: A much larger clone lies one base from this, so it may be a read error. The chain couples TRBV2 to TRBJ2-1, with D tentatively TRBD1 (5 bases). The J call may be in error: the DNA end matches TRBJ2-5 better. The CDR3 covers 15 residues. Germline V CDR1 and CDR2: SNHLY, FYNNEI. The CDR3 sequence is CASSEQGTPRETQYF. In DNA form, the CDR3 reads TGTGCCAGCAGTGAACAGGGAACTCCCAGGGAGACCCAGTACTTC.

This clonotype was detected ten times or more. V is TRBV20-1 and J is TRBJ2-7, with 12 positions matching TRBD2. The CDR3 totals 16 residues. Unmatched junction bases numbered 12, after V lost 6 bases and J lost 3 bases. Germline assignment: CDR1 DFQATT and CDR2 SNEGSKA (reference sequence). The CDR3 spells CSARPGLAGTFYEQYF. In nucleotides, the CDR3 is TGCAGTGCCCGACCTGGACTAGCGGGGACGTTCTACGAGCAGTACTTC.

The table lists this clonotype with a few counts. The gene calls are TRBV20-1 and TRBJ2-7, with D possibly matching TRBD2 (6 bases). Germline values: CDR1 DFQATT, CDR2 SNEGSKA (reference sequence). The CDR3 runs 14 residues. The V and J ends lost 1 base and 5 bases respectively, with 15 bases between them. The CDR3 DNA sequence: TGCAGTGCTAGAGGGGTCCGGGGGTCGGACGAGCAGTACTTC. Encoded protein: CSARGVRGSDEQYF.

This clonotype was observed at least ten times. The V and J genes are TRBV27 and TRBJ1-1, with no clear D. The CDR3 has 13 residues. Germline-derived CDR1 and CDR2 are MNHEY and SMNVEV (reference sequence). Trimming cost V 2 bases and J 1 base, with 5 bases left between them. For the CDR3, the DNA is TGTGCCAGCAGTTTAAACAGGAACACTGAAGCTTTCTTT. Amino acid sequence: CASSLNRNTEAFF.

This sequence joins TRBV4-2 and TRBJ2-3; 7 positions agree with TRBD1. The CDR3 loop spans 16 amino acids. The germline V gene has CDR1 LGHNA and CDR2 YNFKEQ. The J segment lost 2 bases and the V segment lost 0 bases, leaving 5 bases of the junction unmatched. CDR3: CASSQEGKGATDTQYF. CDR3 nucleotide sequence: TGTGCCAGCAGCCAAGAGGGGAAGGGGGCCACAGATACGCAGTATTTT.

This clonotype was detected many times. This chain uses TRBV12-3 or TRBV12-4 with TRBJ2-6; a weak D match, TRBD1 (6 bases). This CDR3 spans 18 amino acids. Trimming removed 6 bases from V and 0 bases from J, with 18 bases in between. The DNA of the CDR3 is TGTGCCAGCAGCCCGACAGGAAGACCCATCTCTGGGGCCAACGTCCTGACTTTC. Amino acids: CASSPTGRPISGANVLTF.

This clonotype was detected only a few times. This chain joins TRBV19 and TRBJ1-5; no definite D call. V lost 0 bases and J 1 base, leaving 7 bases between the germline ends. CDR1 is LNHDA and CDR2 is SQIVND in the germline V gene (reference sequence). The CDR3 runs 15 residues. This chain's CDR3 is CASSIDWNSNQPQHF. DNA of the CDR3: TGTGCCAGTAGTATAGATTGGAACAGCAATCAGCCCCAGCATTTT.

This clonotype was detected ten times or more. The chain uses TRBV28 and TRBJ1-2; D may be TRBD1 (5 bases). Germline V gene sequence: CDR1 MDHEN, CDR2 SYDVKM. V lost 1 base, J lost 8 bases, and 14 bases lay in between. The CDR3 runs to 14 residues. The CDR3 loop reads CASSLSEGPRGYTF. The DNA of the CDR3 is TGTGCCAGCAGTTTATCAGAGGGGCCGAGGGGCTACACCTTC.